A selection of T cell receptor beta chains follows, all from one sample in a study of blood T cell repertoires in COVID-19. Some clones are missing from TCRdb's copy, which holds only in-frame ones; the method was immunoSEQ multiplex PCR. The sample holds 200,000 to 250,000 clones; 82% are singletons and the top ten take approximately 5%. Specimen: peripheral blood. These receptors were obtained from a woman between 70 and 85 years old with COVID-19, enrolled during active disease. The CDR3 runs from the conserved cysteine through the conserved F or W.

j_gene | v_gene | CDR3aa
TRBJ2-3 | TRBV13 | CASSMQGRKTDTQYF
TRBJ2-7 | TRBV10-2 | CASSESTLRYEQYF
TRBJ1-1 | TRBV2 | CASLGDSSNTEAFF
TRBJ2-3 | TRBV19 | CASSMPGGSWDTQYF
TRBJ2-2 | TRBV7-8 | CASSLEASYLLGELFF
TRBJ1-1 | TRBV29-1 | CSVRMEGNTEAFF
TRBJ1-2 | TRBV7-9 | CASSLETGQRGGYTF
TRBJ1-1 | TRBV7-2 | CASSFGRTGRTEAFF
TRBJ2-5 | TRBV7-2 | CASMRLETQYF
TRBJ2-6 | TRBV19 | CASSIDLADFSGANVLTF
TRBJ2-3 | TRBV6-6 | CASSRMTSTDTQYF
TRBJ2-4 | TRBV7-2 | CATSLGQAKNIQYF
TRBJ1-2 | TRBV7-9 | CASSLGAGKYGYTF
TRBJ1-1 | TRBV25-1 | CASRGFGRGPNTEAFF
TRBJ1-2 | TRBV4-3 | CASSQGQGYGYTF
TRBJ2-1 | TRBV9 | CASSPGLATSYNEQFF
TRBJ2-7 | TRBV18 | CASSRTGALQEQYF
TRBJ1-1 | TRBV30 | CAWREEGSSEAFF
TRBJ1-4 | TRBV6-5 | CASSYGRLNEKLFF
TRBJ1-1 | TRBV5-5 | CASSTTIAAFF
TRBJ1-5 | TRBV18 | CASSGQGDQPQHF
TRBJ1-1 | TRBV7-9 | CASSMDISVAPEAFF
TRBJ2-2 | TRBV11-3 | CASSFIWQGANTGELFF
TRBJ2-6 | TRBV24-1 | CATSDTRVGANVLTF
TRBJ1-2 | TRBV6-2/TRBV6-3 | CASSLRGYGYTF
TRBJ2-1 | TRBV6-2/TRBV6-3 | CASSYSREGPLNEQFF
TRBJ1-5 | TRBV16 | CASSPTAGPQHF
TRBJ1-5 | TRBV15 | CATSIGDNSNQPQHF
TRBJ2-1 | TRBV12-3/TRBV12-4 | CASSFYEEQFF
TRBJ2-7 | TRBV25-1 | CASSLSGTGGYEQYF
TRBJ2-7 | TRBV6-5 | CASSFGTYRDEQYF
TRBJ2-2 | TRBV19 | CASSWGQNTGELFF
TRBJ2-1 | TRBV6-5 | CATSSRGLGQFF
TRBJ2-2 | TRBV18 | CASSPPTSGRTGELFF
TRBJ2-3 | TRBV14 | CASSQPPSGYTQYF